Here is one T cell receptor beta chain with its context. The data were taken from a study of control samples from healthy donors and cancer patients. Germline CDR1 reads DFQATT; CDR2 reads SNEGSKA (reference sequence). V lost 3 bases and J lost 4, with 9 bases in between. The length of the CDR3 is 13 residues. The protocol was immunoSEQ multiplex PCR, while the TCRdb copy is restricted to in-frame clones and leaves out a portion. The profile shows some 140,000 clones, 80% to 95% of them singletons. The TCR comes from a man aged 25 to 40 in good health. The rearrangement links TRBV20-1 to TRBJ2-2; D unclear. The sample comprised blood. CDR3 sequence: CSASPVVTGELFF. In nucleotides, the CDR3 is TGCAGTGCTAGTCCTGTAGTCACCGGGGAGCTGTTTTTT.